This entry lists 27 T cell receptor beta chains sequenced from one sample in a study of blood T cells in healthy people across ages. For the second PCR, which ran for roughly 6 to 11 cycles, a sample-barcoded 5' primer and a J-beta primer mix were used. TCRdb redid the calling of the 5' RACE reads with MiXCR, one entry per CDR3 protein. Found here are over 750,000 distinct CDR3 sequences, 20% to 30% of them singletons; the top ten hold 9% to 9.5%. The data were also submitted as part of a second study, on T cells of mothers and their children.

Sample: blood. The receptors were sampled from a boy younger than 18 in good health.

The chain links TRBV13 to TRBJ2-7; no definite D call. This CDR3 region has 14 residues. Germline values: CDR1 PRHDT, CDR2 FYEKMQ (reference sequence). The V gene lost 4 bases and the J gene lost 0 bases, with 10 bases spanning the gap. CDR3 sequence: CASSSATSSYEQYF. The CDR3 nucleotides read TGTGCCAGCAGCTCGGCCACCAGCTCCTACGAGCAGTACTTC.

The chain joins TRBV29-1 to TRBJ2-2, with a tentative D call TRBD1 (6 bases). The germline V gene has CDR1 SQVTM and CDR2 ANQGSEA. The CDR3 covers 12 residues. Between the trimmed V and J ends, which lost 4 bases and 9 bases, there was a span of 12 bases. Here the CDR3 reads CSVAAGERELFF. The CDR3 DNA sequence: TGCAGCGTTGCGGCAGGGGAAAGGGAGCTGTTTTTT.

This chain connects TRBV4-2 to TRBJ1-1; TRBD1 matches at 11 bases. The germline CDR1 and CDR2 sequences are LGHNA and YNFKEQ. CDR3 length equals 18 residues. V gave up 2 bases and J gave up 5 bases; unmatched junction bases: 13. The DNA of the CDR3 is TGTGCCAGCAGCCAAATTCAGGACAGGGGGCGGAGGAAAACTGAAGCTTTCTTT. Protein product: CASSQIQDRGRRKTEAFF.

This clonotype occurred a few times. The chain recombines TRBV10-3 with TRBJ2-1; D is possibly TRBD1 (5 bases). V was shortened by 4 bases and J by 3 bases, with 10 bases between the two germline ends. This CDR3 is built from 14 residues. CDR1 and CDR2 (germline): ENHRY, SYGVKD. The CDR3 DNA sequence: TGTGCCATCAGTGCAGGGATTGGCTACAATGAGCAGTTCTTC. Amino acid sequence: CAISAGIGYNEQFF.

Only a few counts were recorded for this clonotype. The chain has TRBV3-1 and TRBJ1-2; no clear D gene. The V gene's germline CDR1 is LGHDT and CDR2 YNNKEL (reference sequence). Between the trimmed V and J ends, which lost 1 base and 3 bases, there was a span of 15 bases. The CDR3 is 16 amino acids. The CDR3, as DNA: TGTGCCAGCAGCCAAGGAGGCTACATTGGCGACTATGGCTACACCTTC. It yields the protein CASSQGGYIGDYGYTF.

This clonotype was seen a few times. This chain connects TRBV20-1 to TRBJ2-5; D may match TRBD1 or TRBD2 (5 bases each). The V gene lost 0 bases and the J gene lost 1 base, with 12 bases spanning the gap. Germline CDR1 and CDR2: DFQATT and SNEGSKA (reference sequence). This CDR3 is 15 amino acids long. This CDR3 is CSARDLQDFQETQYF. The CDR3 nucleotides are TGCAGTGCTAGAGACCTACAGGACTTCCAAGAGACCCAGTACTTC.

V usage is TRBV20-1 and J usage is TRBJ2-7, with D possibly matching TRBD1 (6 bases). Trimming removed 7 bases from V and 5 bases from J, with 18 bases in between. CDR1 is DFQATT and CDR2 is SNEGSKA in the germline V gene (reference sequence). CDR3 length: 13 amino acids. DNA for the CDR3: TGCAGTGTAAGGGACGCAGGGGTGGACGAGCAGTACTTC. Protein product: CSVRDAGVDEQYF.

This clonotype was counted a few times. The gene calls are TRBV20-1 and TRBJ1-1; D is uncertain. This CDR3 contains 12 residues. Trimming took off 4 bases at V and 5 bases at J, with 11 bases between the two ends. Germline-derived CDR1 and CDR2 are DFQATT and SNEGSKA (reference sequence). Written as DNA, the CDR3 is TGCAGTGCTACCCTCCTCCAGACTGAAGCTTTCTTT. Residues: CSATLLQTEAFF.

This CDR3 is CASSLVPGTGERFDYEQYF. CDR3 coding DNA: TGTGCCAGCAGCTTAGTCCCCGGGACAGGGGAGAGGTTCGACTACGAGCAGTACTTC. The chain is built from TRBV11-2 and TRBJ2-7; 10 bases are a match to TRBD1. The CDR3 is 19 amino acids. Losses at the gene ends were 1 base for V and 3 bases for J; bases not matched to a gene: 15. Germline lookup yields CDR1 SGHAT and CDR2 FQNNGV.

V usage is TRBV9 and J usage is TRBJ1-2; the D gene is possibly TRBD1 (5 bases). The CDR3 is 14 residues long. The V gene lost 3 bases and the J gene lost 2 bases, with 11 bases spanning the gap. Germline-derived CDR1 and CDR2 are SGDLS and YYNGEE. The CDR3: CASSALAGNYGYTF. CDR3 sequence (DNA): TGTGCCAGCAGCGCCCTGGCAGGGAACTATGGCTACACCTTC.

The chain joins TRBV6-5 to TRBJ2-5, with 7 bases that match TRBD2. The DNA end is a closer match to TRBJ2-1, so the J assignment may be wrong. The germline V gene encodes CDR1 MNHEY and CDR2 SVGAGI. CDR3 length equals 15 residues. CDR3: CASTAGVVGGNEQFF. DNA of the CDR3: TGTGCCAGCACCGCGGGGGTAGTAGGAGGCAATGAGCAGTTCTTC.

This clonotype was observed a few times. CDR3 coding DNA: TGCGCCAGCAGCCAAGAGACTAGCTCCTACGAGCAGTACTTC. Translation: CASSQETSSYEQYF. The chain is built from TRBV4-1 and TRBJ2-7, with a possible D match to TRBD2 (6 bases). Looked up from germline, CDR1 is MGHRA and CDR2 is YSYEKL. CDR3 length: 14 amino acids. V was cut by 0 bases and J by 0 bases, with 6 bases left in between.

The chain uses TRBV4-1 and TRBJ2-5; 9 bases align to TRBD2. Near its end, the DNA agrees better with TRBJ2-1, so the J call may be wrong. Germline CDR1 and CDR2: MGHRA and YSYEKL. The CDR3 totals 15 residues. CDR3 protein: CASSQGREGYNEQFF. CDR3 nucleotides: TGCGCCAGCAGCCAGGGGCGGGAGGGATACAATGAGCAGTTCTTC.

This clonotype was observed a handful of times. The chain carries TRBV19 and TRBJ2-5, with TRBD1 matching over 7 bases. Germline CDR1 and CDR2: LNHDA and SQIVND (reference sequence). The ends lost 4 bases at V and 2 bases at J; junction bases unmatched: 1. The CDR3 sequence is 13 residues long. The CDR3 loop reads CASSTRGQETQYF. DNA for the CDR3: TGTGCCAGTAGTACCAGGGGGCAAGAGACCCAGTACTTC.

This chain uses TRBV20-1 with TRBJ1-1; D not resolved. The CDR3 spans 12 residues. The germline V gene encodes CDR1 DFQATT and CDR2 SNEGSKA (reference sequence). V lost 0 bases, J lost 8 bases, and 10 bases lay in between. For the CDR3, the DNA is TGCAGTGCTAGAGATCTGCTTACGGAAGCTTTCTTT. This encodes CSARDLLTEAFF.

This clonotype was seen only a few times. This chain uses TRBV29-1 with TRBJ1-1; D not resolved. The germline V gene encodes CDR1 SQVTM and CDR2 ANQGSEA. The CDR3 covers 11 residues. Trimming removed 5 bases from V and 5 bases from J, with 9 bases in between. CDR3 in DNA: TGCAGCGTTTCCTATCGGACTGAAGCTTTCTTT. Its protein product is CSVSYRTEAFF.

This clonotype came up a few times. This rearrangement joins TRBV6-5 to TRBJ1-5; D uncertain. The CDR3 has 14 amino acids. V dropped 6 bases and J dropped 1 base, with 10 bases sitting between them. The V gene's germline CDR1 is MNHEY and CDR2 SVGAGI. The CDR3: CASSPHGSNQPQHF. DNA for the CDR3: TGTGCCAGCAGCCCACACGGGAGCAATCAGCCCCAGCATTTT.

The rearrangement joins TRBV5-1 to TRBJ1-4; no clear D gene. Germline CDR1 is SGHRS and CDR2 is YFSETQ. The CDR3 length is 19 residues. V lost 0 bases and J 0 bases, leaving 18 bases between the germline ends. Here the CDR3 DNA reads TGCGCCAGCAGCTTGGGGACCCGGAGGGTCGGTGCAACTAATGAAAAACTGTTTTTT. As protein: CASSLGTRRVGATNEKLFF.

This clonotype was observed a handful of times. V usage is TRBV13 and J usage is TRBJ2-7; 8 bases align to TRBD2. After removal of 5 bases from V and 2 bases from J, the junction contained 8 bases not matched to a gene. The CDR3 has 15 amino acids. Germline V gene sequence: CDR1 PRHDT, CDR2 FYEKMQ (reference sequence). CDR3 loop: CASSPGGAPTYEQYF. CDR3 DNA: TGTGCCAGCAGCCCCGGGGGGGCCCCTACCTACGAGCAGTACTTC. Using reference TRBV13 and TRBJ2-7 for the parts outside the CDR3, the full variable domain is AAGVIQSPRHLIKEKRETATLKCYPIPRHDTVYWYQQGPGQDPQFLISFYEKMQSDKGSIPDRFSAQQFSDYHSELNMSSLELGDSALYFCASSPGGAPTYEQYFGPGTRLTVT.

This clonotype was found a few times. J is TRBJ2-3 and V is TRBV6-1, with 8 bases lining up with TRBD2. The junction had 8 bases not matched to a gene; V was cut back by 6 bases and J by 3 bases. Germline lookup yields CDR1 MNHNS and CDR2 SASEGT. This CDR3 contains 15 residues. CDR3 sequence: CASRGLAGKTDTQYF. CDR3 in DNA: TGTGCCAGCAGGGGGCTAGCGGGTAAAACAGATACGCAGTATTTT.

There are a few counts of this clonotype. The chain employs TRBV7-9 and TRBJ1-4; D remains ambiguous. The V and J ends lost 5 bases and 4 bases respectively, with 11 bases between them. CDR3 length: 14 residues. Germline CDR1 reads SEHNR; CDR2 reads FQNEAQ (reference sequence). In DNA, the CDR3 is TGTGCCAGCAGCGACGGACCGAGTAATGAAAAACTGTTTTTT. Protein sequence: CASSDGPSNEKLFF.

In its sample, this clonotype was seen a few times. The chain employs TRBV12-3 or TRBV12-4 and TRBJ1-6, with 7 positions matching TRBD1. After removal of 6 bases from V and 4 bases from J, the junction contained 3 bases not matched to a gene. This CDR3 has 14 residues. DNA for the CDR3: TGTGCCAGCAGCGCGGGACAGTATAATTCACCCCTCCACTTT. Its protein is CASSAGQYNSPLHF.

The CDR3 is CASSQEGVYEQYF. The CDR3 DNA reads as TGTGCCAGCAGCCAAGAGGGCGTCTACGAGCAGTACTTC. The chain uses TRBV3-1 and TRBJ2-5; no firm D call. The J call may be wrong; the DNA end is better matched by TRBJ2-7. Germline V gene sequence: CDR1 LGHDT, CDR2 YNNKEL (reference sequence). The CDR3 covers 13 residues.

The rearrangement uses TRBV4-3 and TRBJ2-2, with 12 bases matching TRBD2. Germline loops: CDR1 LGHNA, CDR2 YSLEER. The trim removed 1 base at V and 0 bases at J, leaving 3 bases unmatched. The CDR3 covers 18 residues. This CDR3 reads CASSQGRLAGANTGELFF. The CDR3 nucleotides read TGCGCCAGCAGCCAAGGGCGACTAGCGGGGGCGAACACCGGGGAGCTGTTTTTT.

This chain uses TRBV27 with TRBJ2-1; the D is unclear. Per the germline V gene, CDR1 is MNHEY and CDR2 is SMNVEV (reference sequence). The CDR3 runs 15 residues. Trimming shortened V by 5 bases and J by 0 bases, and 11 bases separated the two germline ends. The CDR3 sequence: CASSSTESSYNEQFF. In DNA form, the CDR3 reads TGTGCCAGCAGTAGCACTGAGAGCTCCTACAATGAGCAGTTCTTC.

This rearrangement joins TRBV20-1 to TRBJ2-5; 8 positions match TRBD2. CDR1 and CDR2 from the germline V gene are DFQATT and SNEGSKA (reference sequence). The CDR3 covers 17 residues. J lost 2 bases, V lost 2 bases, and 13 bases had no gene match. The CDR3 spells CSARQEDLQREQETQYF. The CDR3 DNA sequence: TGCAGTGCTAGACAAGAGGACCTTCAGCGGGAGCAAGAGACCCAGTACTTC.

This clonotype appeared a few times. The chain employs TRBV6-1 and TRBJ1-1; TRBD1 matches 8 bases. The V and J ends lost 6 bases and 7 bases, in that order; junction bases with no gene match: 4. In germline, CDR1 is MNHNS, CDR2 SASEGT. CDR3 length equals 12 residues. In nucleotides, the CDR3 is TGTGCCAGCAGAACAACAGGGGGTGAAGCTTTCTTT. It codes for CASRTTGGEAFF.